The entry that follows covers one T cell receptor (beta chain) sequence. The sample originates from a study of T cell changes during pregnancy in multiple sclerosis. Data came from immunoSEQ multiplex PCR; TCRdb stores just in-frame clones and leaves some out. In the table there are approximately 83,000 clones, 90% to 95% of which are singletons. Germline V CDR1 and CDR2: MNHNY, SVGAGI (reference sequence). Trimming took 7 bases from V and 4 from J, leaving 7 bases between them. There are 12 residues in the CDR3. The TCR sequence derives from a female donor with multiple sclerosis, enrolled in a pregnancy study. The chain joins TRBV6-6 to TRBJ1-4, with D possibly being TRBD1 (5 bases). The sequences come from peripheral blood, collected in the first trimester of pregnancy. DNA for the CDR3: TGTGCCAGCAAACAGGTTAATGAAAAACTGTTTTTT. Its protein is CASKQVNEKLFF.